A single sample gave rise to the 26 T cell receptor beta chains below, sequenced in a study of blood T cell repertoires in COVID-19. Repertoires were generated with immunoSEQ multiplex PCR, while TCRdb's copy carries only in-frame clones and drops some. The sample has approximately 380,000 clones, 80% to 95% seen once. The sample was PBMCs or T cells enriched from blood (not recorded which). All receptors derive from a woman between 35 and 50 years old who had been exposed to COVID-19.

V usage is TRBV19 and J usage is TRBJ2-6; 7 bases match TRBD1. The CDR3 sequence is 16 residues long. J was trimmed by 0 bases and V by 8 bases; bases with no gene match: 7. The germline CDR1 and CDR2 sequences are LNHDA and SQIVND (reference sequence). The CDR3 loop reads CASSGTENSGANVLTF. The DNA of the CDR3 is TGTGCCAGTTCCGGGACAGAGAACTCTGGGGCCAACGTCCTGACTTTC. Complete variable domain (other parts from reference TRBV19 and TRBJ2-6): DGGITQSPKYLFRKEGQNVTLSCEQNLNHDAMYWYRQDPGQGLRLIYYSQIVNDFQKGDIAEGYSVSREKKESFPLTVTSAQKNPTAFYLCASSGTENSGANVLTFGAGSRLTVL.

CDR3 amino acids: CASSLTPPGGGVDTQYF. CDR3 bases: TGTGCCAGCAGTTTAACCCCCCCCGGCGGGGGGGTGGATACGCAGTATTTT. The chain uses TRBV27 and TRBJ2-3; 9 bases agree with TRBD2. V lost 2 bases and J lost 6; bases outside the gene matches: 12. Germline assignment: CDR1 MNHEY and CDR2 SMNVEV (reference sequence). The CDR3 length is 17 residues.

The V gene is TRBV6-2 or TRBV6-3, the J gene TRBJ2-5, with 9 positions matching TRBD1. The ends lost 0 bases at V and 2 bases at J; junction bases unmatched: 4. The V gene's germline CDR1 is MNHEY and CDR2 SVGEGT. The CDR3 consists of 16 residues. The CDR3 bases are TGTGCCAGCAGTTACTCTGGACAGGGGCGGCAAGAGACCCAGTACTTC. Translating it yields CASSYSGQGRQETQYF.

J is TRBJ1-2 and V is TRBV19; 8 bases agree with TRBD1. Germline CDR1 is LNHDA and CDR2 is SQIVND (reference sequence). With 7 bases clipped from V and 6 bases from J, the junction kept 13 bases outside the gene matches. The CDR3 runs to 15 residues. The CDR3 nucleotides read TGTGCCAGTATCTTAACCGCCGGGACAGGTGATGGCTACACCTTC. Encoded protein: CASILTAGTGDGYTF.

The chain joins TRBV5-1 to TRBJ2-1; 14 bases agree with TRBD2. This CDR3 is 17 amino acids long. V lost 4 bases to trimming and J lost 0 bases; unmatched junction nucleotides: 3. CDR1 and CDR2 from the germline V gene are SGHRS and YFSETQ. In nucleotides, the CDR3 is TGCGCCAGCAGCCCCGGACTAGCGGGAGGCTCCTACAATGAGCAGTTCTTC. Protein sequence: CASSPGLAGGSYNEQFF.

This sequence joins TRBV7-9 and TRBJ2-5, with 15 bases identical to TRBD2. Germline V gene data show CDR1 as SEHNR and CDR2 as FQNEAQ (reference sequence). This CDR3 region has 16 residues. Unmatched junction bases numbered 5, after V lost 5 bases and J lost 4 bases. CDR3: CASSHGTSGGRETQYF. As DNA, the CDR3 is TGTGCCAGCAGCCACGGGACTAGCGGGGGGCGAGAGACCCAGTACTTC.

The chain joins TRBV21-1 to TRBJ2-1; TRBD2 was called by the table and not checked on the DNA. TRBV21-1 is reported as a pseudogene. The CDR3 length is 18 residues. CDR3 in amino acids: CASSKLAGGPVTYNEQFF. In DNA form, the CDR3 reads TGTGCCAGCAGCAAACTAGCGGGAGGGCCCGTCACTTACAATGAGCAGTTCTTC.

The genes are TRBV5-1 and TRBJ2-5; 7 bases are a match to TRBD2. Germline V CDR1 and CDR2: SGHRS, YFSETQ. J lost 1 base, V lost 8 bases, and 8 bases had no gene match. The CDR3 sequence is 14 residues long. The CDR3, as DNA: TGCGCCAGTAAAACAGCGGGGACCCAAGAGACCCAGTACTTC. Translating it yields CASKTAGTQETQYF.

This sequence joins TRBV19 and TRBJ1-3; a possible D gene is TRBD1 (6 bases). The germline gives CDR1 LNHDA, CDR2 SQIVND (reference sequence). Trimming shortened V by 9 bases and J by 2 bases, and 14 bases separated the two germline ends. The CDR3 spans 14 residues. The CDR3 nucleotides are TGTGCCAGCCGCCGAACAGGGACTGGAAACACCATATATTTT. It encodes CASRRTGTGNTIYF.

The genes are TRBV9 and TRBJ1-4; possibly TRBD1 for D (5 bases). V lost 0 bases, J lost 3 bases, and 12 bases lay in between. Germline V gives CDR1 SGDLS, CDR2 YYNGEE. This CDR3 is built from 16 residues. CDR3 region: CASSVDSGPPNEKLFF. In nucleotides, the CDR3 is TGTGCCAGCAGCGTAGATTCAGGGCCCCCTAATGAAAAACTGTTTTTT.

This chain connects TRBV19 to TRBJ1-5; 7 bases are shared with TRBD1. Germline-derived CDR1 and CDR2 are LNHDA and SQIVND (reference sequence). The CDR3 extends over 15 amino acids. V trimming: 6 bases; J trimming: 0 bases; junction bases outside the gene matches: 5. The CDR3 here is CASSGGTASNQPQHF. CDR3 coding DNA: TGTGCCAGTAGCGGTGGGACAGCTAGCAATCAGCCCCAGCATTTT.

The CDR3 loop reads CSVGPQVGTEAFF. The CDR3 region has the DNA TGCAGCGTTGGGCCCCAGGTTGGCACTGAAGCTTTCTTT. This chain connects TRBV29-1 to TRBJ1-1; D call uncertain. Looked up from germline, CDR1 is SQVTM and CDR2 is ANQGSEA. V was trimmed by 4 bases and J by 4 bases, leaving 13 bases between them. The CDR3 loop spans 13 amino acids.

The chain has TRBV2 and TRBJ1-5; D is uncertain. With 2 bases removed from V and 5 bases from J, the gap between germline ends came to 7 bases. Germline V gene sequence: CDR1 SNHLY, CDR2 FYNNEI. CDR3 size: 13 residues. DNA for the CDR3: TGTGCCAGCAGTGAAATCAGATATCAGCCCCAGCATTTT. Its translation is CASSEIRYQPQHF.

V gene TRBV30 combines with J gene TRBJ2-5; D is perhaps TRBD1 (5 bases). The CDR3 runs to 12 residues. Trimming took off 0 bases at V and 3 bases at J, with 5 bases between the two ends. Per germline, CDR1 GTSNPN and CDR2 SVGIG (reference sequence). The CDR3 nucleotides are TGTGCCTGGAGTGTGACAGAAGAGACCCAGTACTTC. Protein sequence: CAWSVTEETQYF.

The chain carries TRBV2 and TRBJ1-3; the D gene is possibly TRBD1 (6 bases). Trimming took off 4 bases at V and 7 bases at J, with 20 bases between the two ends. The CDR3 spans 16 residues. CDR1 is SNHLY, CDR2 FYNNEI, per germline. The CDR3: CASSASRDTLWNTIYF. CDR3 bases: TGTGCCAGCAGTGCATCCCGGGACACCCTATGGAACACCATATATTTT.

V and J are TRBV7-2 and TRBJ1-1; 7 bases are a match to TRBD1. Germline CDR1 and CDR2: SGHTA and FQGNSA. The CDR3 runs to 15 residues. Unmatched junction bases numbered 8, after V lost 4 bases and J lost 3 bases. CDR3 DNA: TGTGCCAGCAGCTCCGACAGGGACGCGCACACTGAAGCTTTCTTT. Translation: CASSSDRDAHTEAFF.

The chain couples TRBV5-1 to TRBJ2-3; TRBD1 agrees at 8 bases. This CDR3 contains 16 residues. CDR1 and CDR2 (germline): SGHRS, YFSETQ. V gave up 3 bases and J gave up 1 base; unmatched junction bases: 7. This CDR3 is CASSSLEGQGTDTQYF. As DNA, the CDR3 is TGCGCCAGCAGCTCCCTTGAGGGACAGGGCACAGATACGCAGTATTTT.

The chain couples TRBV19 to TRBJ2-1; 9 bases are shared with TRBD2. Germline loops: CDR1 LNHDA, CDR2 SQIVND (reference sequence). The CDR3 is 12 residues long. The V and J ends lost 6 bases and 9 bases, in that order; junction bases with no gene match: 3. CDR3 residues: CASRPSGIEQFF. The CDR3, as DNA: TGTGCCAGTAGACCTAGCGGGATTGAGCAGTTCTTC.

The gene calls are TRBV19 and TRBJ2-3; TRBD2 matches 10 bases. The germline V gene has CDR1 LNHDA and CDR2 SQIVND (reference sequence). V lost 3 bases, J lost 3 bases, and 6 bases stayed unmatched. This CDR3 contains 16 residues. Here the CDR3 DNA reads TGTGCCAGTAGTATCAATAGCGGGGGGACTACAGATACGCAGTATTTT. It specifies CASSINSGGTTDTQYF.

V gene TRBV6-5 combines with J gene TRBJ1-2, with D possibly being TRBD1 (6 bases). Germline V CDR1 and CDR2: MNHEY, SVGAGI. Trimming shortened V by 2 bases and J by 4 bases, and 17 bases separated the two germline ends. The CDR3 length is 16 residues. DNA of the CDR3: TGTGCCAGCAGTTACCAGTCGACGACAGGCGTCTATGGCTACACCTTC. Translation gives CASSYQSTTGVYGYTF.

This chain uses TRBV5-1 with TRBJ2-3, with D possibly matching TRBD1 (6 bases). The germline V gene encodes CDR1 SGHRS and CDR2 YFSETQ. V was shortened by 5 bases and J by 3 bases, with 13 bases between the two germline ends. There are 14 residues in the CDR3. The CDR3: CASSLDRRTDTQYF. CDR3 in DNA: TGCGCCAGCAGTTTAGACAGGAGGACAGATACGCAGTATTTT.

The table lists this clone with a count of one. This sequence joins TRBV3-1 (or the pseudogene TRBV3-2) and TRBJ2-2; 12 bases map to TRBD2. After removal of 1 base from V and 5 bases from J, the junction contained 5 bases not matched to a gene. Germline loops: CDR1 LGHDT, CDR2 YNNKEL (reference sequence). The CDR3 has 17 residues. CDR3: CASSQGRTSGGTGELFF. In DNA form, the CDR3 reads TGTGCCAGCAGCCAAGGGAGAACTAGCGGGGGGACCGGGGAGCTGTTTTTT.

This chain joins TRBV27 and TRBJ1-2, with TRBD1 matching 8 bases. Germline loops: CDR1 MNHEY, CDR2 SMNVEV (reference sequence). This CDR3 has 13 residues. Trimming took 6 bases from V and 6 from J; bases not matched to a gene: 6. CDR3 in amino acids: CASRDRETDGYTF. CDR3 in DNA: TGTGCCAGCAGGGACAGGGAAACGGATGGCTACACCTTC.

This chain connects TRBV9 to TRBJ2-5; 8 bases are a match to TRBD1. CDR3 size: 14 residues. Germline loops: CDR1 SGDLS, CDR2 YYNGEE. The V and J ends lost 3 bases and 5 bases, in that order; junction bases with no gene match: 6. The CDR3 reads CASSEQGGYETQYF. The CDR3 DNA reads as TGTGCCAGCAGCGAACAGGGGGGTTACGAGACCCAGTACTTC.

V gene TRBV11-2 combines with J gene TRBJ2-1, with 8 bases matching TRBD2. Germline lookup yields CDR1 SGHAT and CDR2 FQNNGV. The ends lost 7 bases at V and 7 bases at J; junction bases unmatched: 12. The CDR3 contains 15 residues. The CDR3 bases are TGTGCCAGCACGGGCGGACGGGGGGGCCGAAATGAGCAGTTCTTC. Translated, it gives CASTGGRGGRNEQFF.

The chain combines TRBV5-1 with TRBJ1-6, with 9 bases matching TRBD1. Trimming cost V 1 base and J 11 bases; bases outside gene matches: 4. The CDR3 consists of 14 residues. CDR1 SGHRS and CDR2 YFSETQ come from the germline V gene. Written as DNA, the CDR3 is TGCGCCAGCAGCTTGTTGACAGGGGGGACACCCCTCCACTTT. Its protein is CASSLLTGGTPLHF.